The 20 T cell receptor beta chains presented below share a single source sample, sequenced in a study of blood T cell repertoires in COVID-19. The table came from immunoSEQ multiplex PCR; TCRdb's copy has only in-frame clones and leaves some out. The table has 98,000 or so clones, roughly nine tenths seen once. Sequencing input: peripheral blood. These TCRs come from a human donor in a cohort sampled during active COVID-19.

The CDR3 spells CASSPGGQAREETFF. The CDR3 coding sequence is TGTGCCAGCTCACCGGGAGGACAGGCCCGCGAGGAAACTTTCTTT. The chain combines TRBV18 with TRBJ1-1, with 7 bases identical to TRBD1. Germline V gene data show CDR1 as KGHSH and CDR2 as LQKENI. V trimming: 3 bases; J trimming: 12 bases; junction bases outside the gene matches: 16. The CDR3 has 15 residues.

This clone showed up just once. V gene TRBV30 combines with J gene TRBJ1-5; D unclear. The germline V gene encodes CDR1 GTSNPN and CDR2 SVGIG (reference sequence). V was trimmed by 5 bases and J by 3 bases, leaving 11 bases between them. The CDR3 loop spans 13 amino acids. CDR3 bases: TGTGCCTGGGGGAGAGGGAACAATCAGCCCCAGCATTTT. This translates into CAWGRGNNQPQHF.

This sequence joins TRBV4-1 and TRBJ1-1, with D possibly TRBD1 on 5 matching bases. The germline V gene has CDR1 MGHRA and CDR2 YSYEKL. This CDR3 spans 14 amino acids. V lost 1 base to trimming and J lost 5 bases, with 11 bases between them. The CDR3 nucleotides read TGCGCCAGCAGCCAAGCACTGTACAGGACTGAAGCTTTCTTT. As protein: CASSQALYRTEAFF.

The chain couples TRBV19 to TRBJ2-5; perhaps TRBD2 as D (5 bases). The CDR3 totals 14 residues. Trimming stripped 1 base from V and 4 bases from J, with 10 bases between. Germline CDR1 reads LNHDA; CDR2 reads SQIVND (reference sequence). The CDR3 nucleotides are TGTGCCAGTAGTATAGGTCCACGGGGAGAGACCCAGTACTTC. Protein product: CASSIGPRGETQYF.

This chain connects TRBV28 to TRBJ2-1, with D possibly TRBD1 on 7 matching bases. This CDR3 has 14 amino acids. Per the germline V gene, CDR1 is MDHEN and CDR2 is SYDVKM. Between the trimmed V and J ends, which lost 8 bases and 7 bases, there was a span of 18 bases. The CDR3: CASYAGQAGNEQFF. CDR3 coding DNA: TGTGCCAGCTACGCAGGACAGGCGGGGAATGAGCAGTTCTTC.

The rearrangement links TRBV28 to TRBJ1-5; TRBD1 matches at 12 bases. Germline assignment: CDR1 MDHEN and CDR2 SYDVKM. With 4 bases clipped from V and 5 bases from J, the junction kept 6 bases outside the gene matches. CDR3 length: 16 residues. The CDR3: CASSWGQGAAYQPQHF. The DNA of the CDR3 is TGTGCCAGCAGTTGGGGACAGGGGGCGGCCTATCAGCCCCAGCATTTT.

This clone was counted once. CDR3 DNA sequence: TGTGCCAGCAGCTTAGCTGGCGGGAGGACCTCCTACAATGAGCAGTTCTTC. Amino acid sequence: CASSLAGGRTSYNEQFF. The gene calls are TRBV7-6 and TRBJ2-1; TRBD2 matches 8 bases. Germline values: CDR1 SGHVS, CDR2 FNYEAQ. The length of the CDR3 is 17 residues. The J segment lost 0 bases and the V segment lost 0 bases, leaving 4 bases of the junction unmatched.

This clone has just one count. The chain is built from TRBV6-5 and TRBJ2-5; 9 bases fit TRBD1. This CDR3 region has 13 residues. Per germline, CDR1 MNHEY and CDR2 SVGAGI. The V and J ends lost 8 bases and 5 bases, in that order; junction bases with no gene match: 6. In nucleotides, the CDR3 is TGTGCCAGCGGACAGGGGATAGTGGAGACCCAGTACTTC. This translates into CASGQGIVETQYF.

V is TRBV7-6 and J is TRBJ2-7; weak D call: TRBD1 (6 bases). V lost 3 bases to trimming and J lost 5 bases, with 14 bases between them. The germline CDR1 and CDR2 sequences are SGHVS and FNYEAQ. This CDR3 comprises 14 residues. CDR3 nucleotide sequence: TGTGCCAGCAGCTTGCAAGGGGGTGGGGACGAGCAGTACTTC. Amino acids: CASSLQGGGDEQYF. The entire variable domain, with the rest obtained from reference TRBV7-6 and TRBJ2-7, is as follows: GAGVSQSPRYKVTKRGQDVALRCDPISGHVSLYWYRQALGQGPEFLTYFNYEAQQDKSGLPNDRFSAERPEGSISTLTIQRTEQRDSAMYRCASSLQGGGDEQYFGPGTRLTVT.

The chain couples TRBV24-1 to TRBJ1-5; no clear D gene. CDR1 KGHDR and CDR2 SFDVKD come from the germline V gene. Trimming pared 2 bases from V and 9 bases from J, leaving 7 bases between. CDR3 length: 12 residues. CDR3 DNA sequence: TGTGCCACCAGTGATTCCCGCGGGCCCCAGCATTTT. The encoded protein is CATSDSRGPQHF.

A remark on this clone: One end of the junction is discordant with germline, which a read error may explain. The rearrangement links TRBV5-6 to TRBJ2-5; 7 nucleotides match TRBD2. The CDR3 totals 13 residues. Germline CDR1 is SGHDT and CDR2 is YYEEEE. The CDR3 nucleotides read TGTGCCCGCAGCTTGGGGGGGGGAGAGACCCAGTACTTC. This sequence encodes CARSLGGGETQYF.

This clone has more than one count but fewer than ten. The chain recombines TRBV11-3 with TRBJ2-7; no definite D call. Germline assignment: CDR1 SGHNT and CDR2 YENEEA. The germline V and J ends were trimmed by 5 bases and 7 bases, with 15 bases remaining between them. The CDR3 extends over 13 amino acids. The CDR3: CASSHLPLREQYF. The CDR3 DNA reads as TGTGCCAGCAGCCACCTGCCTCTAAGAGAGCAGTACTTC.

The chain employs TRBV9 and TRBJ1-2, with D possibly being TRBD1 (5 bases). CDR3 length: 16 residues. CDR1 SGDLS and CDR2 YYNGEE come from the germline V gene. Trimming removed 0 bases at V and 0 bases at J, with 12 bases between. DNA for the CDR3: TGTGCCAGCAGCGTAGATGGCAGGGCAACTAACTATGGCTACACCTTC. It encodes CASSVDGRATNYGYTF.

This chain joins TRBV12-5 and TRBJ2-1, with a tentative D call TRBD2 (5 bases). Trimming pared 4 bases from V and 10 bases from J, leaving 11 bases between. The CDR3 consists of 12 residues. CDR1 and CDR2 from the germline V gene are LGHNT and FRNRAP. The CDR3 sequence is CASGSPRGEQFF. The DNA for the CDR3 is TGTGCTAGTGGTTCCCCTAGAGGGGAGCAGTTCTTC. Based on the CDR3 plus reference TRBV12-5 and TRBJ2-1, the full variable domain is DARVTQTPRHKVTEMGQEVTMRCQPILGHNTVFWYRQTMMQGLELLAYFRNRAPLDDSGMPKDRFSAEMPDATLATLKIQPSEPRDSAVYFCASGSPRGEQFFGPGTRLTVL.

The V call is TRBV5-1, the J call TRBJ1-2; D gene uncertain. Trimming cost V 1 base and J 3 bases, with 13 bases left between them. The CDR3 is 15 amino acids. Germline V gene lookup returns CDR1 SGHRS and CDR2 YFSETQ. The CDR3 bases are TGCGCCAGCAGCTTGATTGTCGGAGGGTACTATGGCTACACCTTC. Protein: CASSLIVGGYYGYTF.

The chain carries TRBV13 and TRBJ2-7; D might be TRBD2 (8 bases). The V gene lost 5 bases and the J gene lost 0 bases, with 20 bases spanning the gap. The CDR3 is 17 residues long. CDR1 is PRHDT and CDR2 is FYEKMQ in the germline V gene (reference sequence). The CDR3 DNA reads TGTGCCAGCAGCGGCATTACGGGAGGGGGCCGCTCCTACGAGCAGTACTTC. Translation gives CASSGITGGGRSYEQYF.

V gene TRBV7-2 combines with J gene TRBJ1-1, with 7 nucleotides matching TRBD1. This CDR3 comprises 18 residues. Germline assignment: CDR1 SGHTA and CDR2 FQGNSA. The V gene end was trimmed by 4 bases and the J gene end by 4 bases; junction bases not matched to a gene: 18. CDR3 residues: CASSSGRGGAYSGTEAFF. The DNA for the CDR3 is TGTGCCAGCAGCTCCGGTCGAGGGGGCGCGTATTCTGGCACTGAAGCTTTCTTT.

Concerning this clone: The junction shows a germline mismatch at one end, possibly a read error. The chain is built from TRBV6-5 and TRBJ1-6; 8 nucleotides match TRBD1. Germline CDR1 reads MNHEY; CDR2 reads SVGAGI. This CDR3 comprises 14 residues. CDR3 sequence: CASSLTGDNSPPHF. CDR3 in DNA: TGTGCCAGCAGTTTGACAGGGGATAATTCACCCCCCCACTTT.

V usage is TRBV14 and J usage is TRBJ2-7; 11 bases match TRBD2. Per the germline V gene, CDR1 is SGHDN and CDR2 is FVKESK. The trim removed 3 bases at V and 4 bases at J, leaving 5 bases unmatched. The CDR3 has 15 amino acids. The CDR3 protein is CASSHTTSGGYEQYF. The CDR3 nucleotides read TGTGCCAGCAGCCATACTACTAGCGGGGGTTACGAGCAGTACTTC.

J is TRBJ2-4 and V is TRBV30; 7 bases agree with TRBD1. The junction had 3 bases not matched to a gene; V was cut back by 1 base and J by 0 bases. The CDR3 spans 15 residues. Germline V gene data show CDR1 as GTSNPN and CDR2 as SVGIG (reference sequence). The CDR3, as DNA: TGTGCCTGGAGTGAGGACAGGATAGCCAAAAACATTCAGTACTTC. Its protein product is CAWSEDRIAKNIQYF.